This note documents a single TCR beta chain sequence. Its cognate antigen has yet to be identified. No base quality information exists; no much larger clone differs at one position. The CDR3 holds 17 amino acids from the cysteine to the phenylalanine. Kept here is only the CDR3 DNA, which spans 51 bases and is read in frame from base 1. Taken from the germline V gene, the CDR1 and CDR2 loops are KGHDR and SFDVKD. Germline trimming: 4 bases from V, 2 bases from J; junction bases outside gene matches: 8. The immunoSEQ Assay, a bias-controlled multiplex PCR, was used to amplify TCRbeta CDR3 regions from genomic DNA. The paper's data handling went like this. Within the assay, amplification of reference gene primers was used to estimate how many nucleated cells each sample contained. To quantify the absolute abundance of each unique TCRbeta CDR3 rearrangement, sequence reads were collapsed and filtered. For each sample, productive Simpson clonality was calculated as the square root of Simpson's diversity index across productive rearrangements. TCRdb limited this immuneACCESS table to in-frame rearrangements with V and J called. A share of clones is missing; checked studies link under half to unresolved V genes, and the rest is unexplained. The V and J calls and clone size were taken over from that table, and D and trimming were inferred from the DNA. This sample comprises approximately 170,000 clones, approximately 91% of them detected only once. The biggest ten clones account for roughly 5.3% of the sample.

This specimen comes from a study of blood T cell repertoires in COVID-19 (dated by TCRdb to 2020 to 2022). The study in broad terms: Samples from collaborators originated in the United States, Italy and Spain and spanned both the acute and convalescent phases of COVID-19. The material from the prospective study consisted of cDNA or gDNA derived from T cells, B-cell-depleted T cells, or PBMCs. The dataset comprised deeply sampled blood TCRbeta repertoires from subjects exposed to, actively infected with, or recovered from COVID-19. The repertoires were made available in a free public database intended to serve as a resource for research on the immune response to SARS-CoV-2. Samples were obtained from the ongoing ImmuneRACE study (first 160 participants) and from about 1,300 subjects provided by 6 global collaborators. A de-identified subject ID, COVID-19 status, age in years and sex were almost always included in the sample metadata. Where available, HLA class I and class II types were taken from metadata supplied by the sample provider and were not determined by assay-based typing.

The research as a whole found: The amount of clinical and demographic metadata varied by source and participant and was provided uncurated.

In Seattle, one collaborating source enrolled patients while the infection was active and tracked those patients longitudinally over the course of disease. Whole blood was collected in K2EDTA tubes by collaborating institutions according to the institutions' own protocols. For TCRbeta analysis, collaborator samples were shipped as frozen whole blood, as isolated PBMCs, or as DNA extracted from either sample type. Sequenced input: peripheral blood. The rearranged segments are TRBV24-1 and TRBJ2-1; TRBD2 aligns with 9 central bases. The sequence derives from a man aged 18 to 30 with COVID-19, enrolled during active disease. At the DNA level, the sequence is TGTGCCACCAGTGAGCGCGGGGGGGGGAGACCCTACAATGAGCAGTTCTTC. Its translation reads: CATSERGGGRPYNEQFF.